This TCR beta chain was sequenced during a study of cytomegalovirus exposure and HLA in healthy donors. There are a few counts of this clone. While unrecorded immune exposures were likely, the donors were nominally healthy when sampled. CDR1 is LNHDA and CDR2 is SQIVND in the germline V gene (reference sequence). The CDR3 contains 13 residues. With 6 bases removed from V and 5 bases from J, the gap between germline ends came to 13 bases. The PCR was carried out with 60 Vbeta primers and 13 Jbeta primers. The table came from immunoSEQ multiplex PCR; TCRdb's copy has only in-frame clones and leaves some out. The table includes about 130,000 clones, around four fifths detected once.

This clonotype was obtained from a woman aged 40 to 49 in good health and CMV-seropositive. Sequenced material: PBMCs. The gene calls are TRBV19 and TRBJ1-1; D call uncertain. CDR3 in DNA: TGTGCCAGTAGCGGGTCTCTCTGGACTGAAGCTTTCTTT. Protein: CASSGSLWTEAFF.